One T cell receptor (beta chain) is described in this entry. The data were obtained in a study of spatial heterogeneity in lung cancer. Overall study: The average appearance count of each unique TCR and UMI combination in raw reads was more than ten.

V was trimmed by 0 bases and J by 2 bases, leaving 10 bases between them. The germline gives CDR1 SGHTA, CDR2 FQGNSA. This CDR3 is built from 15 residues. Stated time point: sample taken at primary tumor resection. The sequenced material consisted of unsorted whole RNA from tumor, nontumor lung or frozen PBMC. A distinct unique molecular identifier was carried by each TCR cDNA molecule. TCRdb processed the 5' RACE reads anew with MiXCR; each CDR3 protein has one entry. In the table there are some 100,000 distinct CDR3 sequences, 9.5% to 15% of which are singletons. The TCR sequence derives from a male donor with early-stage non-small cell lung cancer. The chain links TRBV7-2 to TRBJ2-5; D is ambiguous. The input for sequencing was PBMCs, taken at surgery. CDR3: CASSLALAIQETQYF. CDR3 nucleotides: TGTGCCAGCAGCTTAGCGCTGGCTATACAAGAGACCCAGTACTTC.